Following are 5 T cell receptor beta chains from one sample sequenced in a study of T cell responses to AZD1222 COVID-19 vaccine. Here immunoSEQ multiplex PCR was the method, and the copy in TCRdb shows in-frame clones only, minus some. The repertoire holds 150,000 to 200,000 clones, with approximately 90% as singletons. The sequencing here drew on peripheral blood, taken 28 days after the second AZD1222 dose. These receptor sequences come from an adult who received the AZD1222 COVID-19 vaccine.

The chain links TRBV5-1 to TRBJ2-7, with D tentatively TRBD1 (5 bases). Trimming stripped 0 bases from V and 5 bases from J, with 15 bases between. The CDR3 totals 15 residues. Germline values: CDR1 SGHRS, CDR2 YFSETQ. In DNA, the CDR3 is TGCGCCAGCAGCTTGGAGGGCAGGGTATTCGACGAGCAGTACTTC. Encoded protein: CASSLEGRVFDEQYF.

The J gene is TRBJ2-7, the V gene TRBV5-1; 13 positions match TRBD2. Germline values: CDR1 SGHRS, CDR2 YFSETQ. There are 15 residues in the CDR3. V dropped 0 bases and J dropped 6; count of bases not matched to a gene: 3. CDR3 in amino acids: CASSLVTSGGGEQYF. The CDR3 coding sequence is TGCGCCAGCAGCTTGGTAACTAGCGGGGGGGGCGAGCAGTACTTC.

In DNA, the CDR3 is TGTGCCAGCAGCTTGTCACCTGGGGGAGCTGAAGCTTTCTTT. It translates to CASSLSPGGAEAFF. The chain is built from TRBV11-2 and TRBJ1-1; TRBD1 might be the D (5 bases). Germline CDR1 and CDR2: SGHAT and FQNNGV. This CDR3 region has 14 residues. Trimming stripped 3 bases from V and 6 bases from J, with 14 bases between. Drawing the rest from reference TRBV11-2 and TRBJ1-1, the complete variable domain is EAGVAQSPRYKIIEKRQSVAFWCNPISGHATLYWYQQILGQGPKLLIQFQNNGVVDDSQLPKDRFSAERLKGVDSTLKIQPAKLEDSAVYLCASSLSPGGAEAFFGQGTRLTVV.

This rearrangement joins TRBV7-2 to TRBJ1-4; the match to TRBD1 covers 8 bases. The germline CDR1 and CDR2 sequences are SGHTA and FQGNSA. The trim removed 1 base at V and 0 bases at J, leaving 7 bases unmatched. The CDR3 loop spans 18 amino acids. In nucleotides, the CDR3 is TGTGCCAGCAGCTTAGAAGGCAGGGGGCCTGCAACTAATGAAAAACTGTTTTTT. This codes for CASSLEGRGPATNEKLFF.

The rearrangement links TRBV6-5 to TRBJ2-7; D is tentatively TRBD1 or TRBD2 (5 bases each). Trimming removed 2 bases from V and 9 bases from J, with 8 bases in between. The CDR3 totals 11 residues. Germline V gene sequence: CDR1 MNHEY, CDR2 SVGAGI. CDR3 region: CASSYLGVQYF. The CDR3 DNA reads TGTGCCAGCAGTTACCTGGGGGTGCAGTACTTC.